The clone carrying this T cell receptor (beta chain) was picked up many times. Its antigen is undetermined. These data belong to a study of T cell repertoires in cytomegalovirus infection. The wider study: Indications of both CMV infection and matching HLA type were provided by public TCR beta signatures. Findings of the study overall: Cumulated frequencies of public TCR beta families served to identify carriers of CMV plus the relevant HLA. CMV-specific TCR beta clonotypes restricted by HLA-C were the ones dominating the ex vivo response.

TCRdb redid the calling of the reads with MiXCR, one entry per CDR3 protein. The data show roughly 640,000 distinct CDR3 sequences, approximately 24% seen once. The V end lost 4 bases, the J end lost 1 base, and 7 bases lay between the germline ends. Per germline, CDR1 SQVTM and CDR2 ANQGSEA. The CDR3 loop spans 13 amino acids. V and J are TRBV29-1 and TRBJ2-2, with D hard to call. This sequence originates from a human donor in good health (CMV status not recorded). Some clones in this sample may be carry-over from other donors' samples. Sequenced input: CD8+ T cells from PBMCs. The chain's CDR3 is CSVVPENTGELFF. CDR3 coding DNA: TGCAGCGTTGTTCCTGAGAACACCGGGGAGCTGTTTTTT.